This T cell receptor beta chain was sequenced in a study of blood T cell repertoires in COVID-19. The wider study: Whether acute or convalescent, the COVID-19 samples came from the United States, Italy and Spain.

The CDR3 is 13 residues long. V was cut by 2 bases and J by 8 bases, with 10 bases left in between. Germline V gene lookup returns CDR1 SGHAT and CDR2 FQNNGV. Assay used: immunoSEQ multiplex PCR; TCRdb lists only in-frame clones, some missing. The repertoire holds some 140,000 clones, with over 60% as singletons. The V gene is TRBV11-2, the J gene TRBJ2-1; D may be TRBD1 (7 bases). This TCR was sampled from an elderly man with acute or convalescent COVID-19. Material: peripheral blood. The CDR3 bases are TGTGCCAGCAGCTTACAGGGGGGCGATGAGCAGTTCTTC. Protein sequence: CASSLQGGDEQFF.